Described below is a single TCR beta chain sequence and its context. The specificity of this receptor is unknown. Base-call qualities are not available, and no considerably larger clone is one nucleotide away. The data were taken from a study of T cell responses to AZD1222 COVID-19 vaccine (dated by TCRdb to about 2021). A note on the overall study: Because spike-specific TCR depth and breadth did not differ between the two schedules, AZD1222 recipients who got a second dose at roughly 4 weeks were pooled with those who got a second dose at roughly 12 weeks. A total of 233 trial participants underwent TCR sequencing, of whom some 200 had received two doses of AZD1222 and around 25 had received two doses of the MenACWY control vaccine. Trial participants were enrolled into age subgroups of 18-55, 56-69 and 70-plus years, which contained approximately 150, 28 and 58 TCR-sequenced participants, respectively.

The V end loses 7 bases and the J end loses 6 bases, and a stretch of 13 bases separates them. CDR1 SGHTA and CDR2 FQGNSA were looked up in the germline V gene. Including the terminal cysteine and phenylalanine, the CDR3 comprises 13 residues. Kept here is only the CDR3 DNA, which spans 39 bases and is read in frame from base 1. This specimen's time point label, interpreted: baseline before first vaccination. Samples from vaccinated people were obtained from the UK trials COV001 and COV002, which included a single-blind randomized controlled phase 2/3 trial of AZD1222 (ChAdOx1 nCoV-19) in healthy adults. For TCRbeta chain sequencing, PBMC samples were collected from trial participants at day 0 and at day 28 after the second dose. The CDR3 regions of human TCRbeta chains were analyzed by immunosequencing. The source study handled its data this way. Repertoire TCRs were matched against a reference library of SARS-CoV-2-specific TCRs generated with the MIRA antigen-specificity platform. Breadth meant the fraction of unique TCRs that were SARS-CoV-2-associated, whereas depth meant the fraction of total T cells that were SARS-CoV-2-associated. Each spike-specific TCR was assigned to its reactive spike region and to a CD4 or CD8 class using the MIRA data. Log10-transformed breadth and depth values were compared by one-way ANOVA with Sidak's multiple comparisons tests. In TCRdb, the immuneACCESS table is reduced to in-frame sequences with V and J assigned. These tables do not hold every clone; where another copy was compared, an unresolved V gene accounts for under half, and the others remain unexplained. D and trimming come from the DNA, and the V and J calls and clone size come from that table. The sample includes over 110,000 clones, with about 92% observed a single time. Jointly, the top ten make up around 5.1% of the sample.

Beyond this particular receptor, the publication reports: After two AZD1222 doses, spike-specific TCR breadth and depth were significantly higher than at day 0 and than in MenACWY recipients. Conclusions about previously exposed vaccinees were limited because only five to seven AZD1222 recipients were SARS-CoV-2 seropositive at baseline. Because no day 14 peak-response samples were available, repertoires were characterized only after the peak T cell response. Vaccine-associated CD4 TCRs spanned the whole spike protein, with dominant responses in regions 160-218 and 743-854. Participants were mostly white British, with more females than males. The authors suggested clonal diversity may have been underestimated. Nearly half of unique spike-specific TCRs reportedly recognized epitopes outside regions mutated in the B.1.351 and B.1.1.7 variants. In the small 56-69-year group, the increase in depth fell short of significance, most likely because of low power.

The receptor's source is an adult in good health. The sequence joins TRBV7-2 to TRBJ2-1; the D gene is not confidently resolved. This specimen was peripheral blood, taken on day 0 of AZD1222 vaccination. The base sequence is TGTGCCAGCACCCTAGGGCCGGGCAATGAGCAGTTCTTC. It translates to CASTLGPGNEQFF.